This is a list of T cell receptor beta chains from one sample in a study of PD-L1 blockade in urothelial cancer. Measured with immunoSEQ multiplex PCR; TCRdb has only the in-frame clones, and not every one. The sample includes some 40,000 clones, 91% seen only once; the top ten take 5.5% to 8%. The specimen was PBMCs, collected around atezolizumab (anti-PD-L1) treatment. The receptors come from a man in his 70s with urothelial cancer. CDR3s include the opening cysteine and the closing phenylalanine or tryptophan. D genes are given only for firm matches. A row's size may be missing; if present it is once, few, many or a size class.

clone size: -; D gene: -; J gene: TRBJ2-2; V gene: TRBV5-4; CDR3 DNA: TGTGCCAGCAGCCGATACAGTAACACCGGGGAGCTGTTTTTT; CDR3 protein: CASSRYSNTGELFF
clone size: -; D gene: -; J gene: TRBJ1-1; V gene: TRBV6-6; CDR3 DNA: TGTGCCAGCAGTTACGGAAGCGCGAACACTGAAGCTTTCTTT; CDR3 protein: CASSYGSANTEAFF
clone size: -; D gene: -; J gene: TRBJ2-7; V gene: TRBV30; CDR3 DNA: TGTGCCTGGAGTGTGGGGGGACCTCCCTACGAGCAGTACTTC; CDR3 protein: CAWSVGGPPYEQYF
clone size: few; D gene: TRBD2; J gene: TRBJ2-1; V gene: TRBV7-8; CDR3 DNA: TGTGCCAGCAGCGTGGGCGTAGCGGGAGGGCCCGGTGAGCAGTTCTTC; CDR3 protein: CASSVGVAGGPGEQFF
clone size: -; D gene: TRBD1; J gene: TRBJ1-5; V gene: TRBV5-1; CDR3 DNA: TGCGCCAGCAGCCCTTGGACAGGCCAGGGTCAGCCCCAGCATTTT; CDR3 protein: CASSPWTGQGQPQHF
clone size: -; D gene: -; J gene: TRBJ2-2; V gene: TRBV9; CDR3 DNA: TGTGCCAGCAGCGTAGCTCGGAACACCGGGGAGCTGTTTTTT; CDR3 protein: CASSVARNTGELFF
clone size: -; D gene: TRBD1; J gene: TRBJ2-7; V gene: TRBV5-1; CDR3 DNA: TGCGCCAGCAGCCCTCTCCGGGACAGGGCAAACGAGCAGTACTTC; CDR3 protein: CASSPLRDRANEQYF
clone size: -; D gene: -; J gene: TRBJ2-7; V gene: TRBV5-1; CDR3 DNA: TGCGCCAGCAGCTTGATCCCGACAGGAGAAGGGTACGAGCAGTACTTC; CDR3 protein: CASSLIPTGEGYEQYF
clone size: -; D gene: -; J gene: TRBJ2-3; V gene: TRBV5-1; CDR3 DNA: TGCGCCAGCAGCTTCGGCGGGGTAAGCACAGATACGCAGTATTTT; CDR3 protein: CASSFGGVSTDTQYF
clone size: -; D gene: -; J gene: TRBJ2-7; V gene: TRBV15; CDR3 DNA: TGTGCCACCAGCAGAGACAGGGGAGTGGACGAGCAGTACTTC; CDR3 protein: CATSRDRGVDEQYF
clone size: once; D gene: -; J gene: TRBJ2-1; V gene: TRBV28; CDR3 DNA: TGTGCCAGCAAGGGGCCCTCCGCGGTCAATGAGCAGTTCTTC; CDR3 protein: CASKGPSAVNEQFF
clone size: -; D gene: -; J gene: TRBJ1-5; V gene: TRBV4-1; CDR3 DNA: TGCGCCAGCAGCCAACACTTGGACAGCTCGCAGGGTCAGCCCCAGCATTTT; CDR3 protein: CASSQHLDSSQGQPQHF
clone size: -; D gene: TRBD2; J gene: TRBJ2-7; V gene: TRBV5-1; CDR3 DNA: TGCGCCAGCAGGTTGGGACTAGCAGCTACCCCGCAGTACTTC; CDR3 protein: CASRLGLAATPQYF
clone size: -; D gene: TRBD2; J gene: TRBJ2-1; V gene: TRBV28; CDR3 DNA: TGTGCCAGCAGTTACTTGGGACTAGCGGATGGGAGAGGGTCCTACAATGAGCAGTTCTTC; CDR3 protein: CASSYLGLADGRGSYNEQFF
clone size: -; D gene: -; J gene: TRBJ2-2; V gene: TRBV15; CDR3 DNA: TGTGCCACCAGCAGAGGAGGACGGGGGGCCACCGGGGAGCTGTTTTTT; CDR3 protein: CATSRGGRGATGELFF
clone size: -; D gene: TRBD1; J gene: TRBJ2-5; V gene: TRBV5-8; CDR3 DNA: TGTGCCAGCAGCGCCCGGGACAGGGTAACCCCCGGGCGGTTCGAGACCCAGTACTTC; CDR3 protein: CASSARDRVTPGRFETQYF
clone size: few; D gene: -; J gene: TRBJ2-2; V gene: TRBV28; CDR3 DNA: TGTGCCAGCAGTTGGCAGGGGTTTCACACCGGGGAGCTGTTTTTT; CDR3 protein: CASSWQGFHTGELFF
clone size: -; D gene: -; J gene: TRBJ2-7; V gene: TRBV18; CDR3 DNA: TGTGCCAGCTCAGGCCTAGCCGGTCTTAACGAGCAGTACTTC; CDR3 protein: CASSGLAGLNEQYF
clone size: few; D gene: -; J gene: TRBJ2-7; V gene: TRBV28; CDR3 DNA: TGTGCCAGCAGTTGGACTCGGGAGCAGTACTTC; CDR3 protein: CASSWTREQYF
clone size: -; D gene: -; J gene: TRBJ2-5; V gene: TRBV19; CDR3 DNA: TGTGCCAGTAGTAGTCGCAGAACCCAAGAGACCCAGTACTTC; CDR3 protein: CASSSRRTQETQYF
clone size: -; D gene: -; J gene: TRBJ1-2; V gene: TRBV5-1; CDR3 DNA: TGCGCCAGCAGCTTGGTGGCCACTAACTATGGCTACACCTTC; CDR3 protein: CASSLVATNYGYTF
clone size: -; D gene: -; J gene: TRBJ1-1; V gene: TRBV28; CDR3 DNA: TGTGCCAGCAGCTCCGCGAGTCCTGAAGCTTTCTTT; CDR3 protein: CASSSASPEAFF
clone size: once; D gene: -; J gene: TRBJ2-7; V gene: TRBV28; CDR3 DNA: TGTGCCAGCAGTGGGGGCACCTACGAGCAGTACTTC; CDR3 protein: CASSGGTYEQYF
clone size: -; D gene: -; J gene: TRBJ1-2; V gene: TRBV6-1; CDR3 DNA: TGTGCCAGCAGTGAGGGCCGGCGCTACACCTTC; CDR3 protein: CASSEGRRYTF
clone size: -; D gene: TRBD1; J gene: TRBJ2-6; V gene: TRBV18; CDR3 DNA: TGTGCCAGCTCACCAAGACAGGGGGCGACTTCTGGGGCCAACGTCCTGACTTTC; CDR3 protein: CASSPRQGATSGANVLTF
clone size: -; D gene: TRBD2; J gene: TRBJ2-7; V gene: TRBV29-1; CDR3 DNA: TGCAGCGCGAGACTAGCGGGGCCCTACGAGCAGTACTTC; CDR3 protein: CSARLAGPYEQYF
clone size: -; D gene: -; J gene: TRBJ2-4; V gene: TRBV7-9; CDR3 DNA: TGTGCCAGCAGCTTAGAATTAATCGGGAGTGGAAACATTCAGTACTTC; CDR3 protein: CASSLELIGSGNIQYF
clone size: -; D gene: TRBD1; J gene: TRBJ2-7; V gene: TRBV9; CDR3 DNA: TGTGCCAGCAGCGTAGGAGGGACAGGGACCTACGAGCAGTACTTC; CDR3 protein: CASSVGGTGTYEQYF
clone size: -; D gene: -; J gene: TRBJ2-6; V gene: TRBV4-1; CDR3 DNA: TGCGCCAGCAGCCAAGATATCGGGACTGGGGCCAACGTCCTGACTTTC; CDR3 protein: CASSQDIGTGANVLTF
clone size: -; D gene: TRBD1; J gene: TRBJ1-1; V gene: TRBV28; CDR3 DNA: TGTGCCAGCAGGGGACAGGGTATACTTTGGACTGAAGCTTTCTTT; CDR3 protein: CASRGQGILWTEAFF
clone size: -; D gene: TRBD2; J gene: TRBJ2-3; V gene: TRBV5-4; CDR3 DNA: TGTGCCAGCAGTTCTCCCGGGACTAGCGCAGGTGGGGGTACGCAGTATTTT; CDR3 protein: CASSSPGTSAGGGTQYF
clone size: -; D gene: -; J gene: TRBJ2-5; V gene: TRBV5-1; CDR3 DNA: TGCGCCAGCAGCTTGGAAACGCCGGGACAAGGGGCCCAGTACTTC; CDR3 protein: CASSLETPGQGAQYF
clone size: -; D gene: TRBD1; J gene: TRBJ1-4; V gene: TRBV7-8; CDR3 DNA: TGTGCCAGCAGCTTAGATGGACAGGGGGCGCAGGGAAAACTGTTTTTT; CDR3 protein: CASSLDGQGAQGKLFF
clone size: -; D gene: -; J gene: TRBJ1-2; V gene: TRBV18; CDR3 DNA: TGTGCCAGCTCAATAAGGGACGGGAGCTATGGCTACACCTTC; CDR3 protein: CASSIRDGSYGYTF
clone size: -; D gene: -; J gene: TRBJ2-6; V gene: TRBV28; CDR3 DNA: TGTGCCAGCAGTACTTATACGCCTCGGTCCTCTGGGGCCAACGTCCTGACTTTC; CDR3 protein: CASSTYTPRSSGANVLTF
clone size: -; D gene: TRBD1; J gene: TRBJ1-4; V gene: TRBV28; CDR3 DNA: TGTGCCAGCAGTAACAGGGGGTCTAATGAAAAACTGTTTTTT; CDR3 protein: CASSNRGSNEKLFF
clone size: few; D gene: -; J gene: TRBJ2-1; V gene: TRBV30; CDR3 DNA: TGTGCCTGGAGTAGTAGCGGATGGAGTGGGGAGCAGTTCTTC; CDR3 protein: CAWSSSGWSGEQFF
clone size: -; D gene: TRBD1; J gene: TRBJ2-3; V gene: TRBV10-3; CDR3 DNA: TGTGCCATCAGACCGGGACAGGGGGCGACAGATACGCAGTATTTT; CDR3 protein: CAIRPGQGATDTQYF
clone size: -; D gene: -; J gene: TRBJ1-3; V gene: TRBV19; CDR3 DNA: TGTGCCACTCAGCAGGGGCGGAGTGGAAACACCATATATTTT; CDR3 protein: CATQQGRSGNTIYF
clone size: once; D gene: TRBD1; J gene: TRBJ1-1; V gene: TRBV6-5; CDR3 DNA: TGTGCCAGCAGTTGGGACAGAATGAACACTGAAGCTTTCTTT; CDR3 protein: CASSWDRMNTEAFF
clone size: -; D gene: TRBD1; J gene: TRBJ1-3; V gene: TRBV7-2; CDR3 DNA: TGTGCCAGCAGCTTATTCGCAGGGGGATTATTAAACACCATATATTTT; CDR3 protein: CASSLFAGGLLNTIYF